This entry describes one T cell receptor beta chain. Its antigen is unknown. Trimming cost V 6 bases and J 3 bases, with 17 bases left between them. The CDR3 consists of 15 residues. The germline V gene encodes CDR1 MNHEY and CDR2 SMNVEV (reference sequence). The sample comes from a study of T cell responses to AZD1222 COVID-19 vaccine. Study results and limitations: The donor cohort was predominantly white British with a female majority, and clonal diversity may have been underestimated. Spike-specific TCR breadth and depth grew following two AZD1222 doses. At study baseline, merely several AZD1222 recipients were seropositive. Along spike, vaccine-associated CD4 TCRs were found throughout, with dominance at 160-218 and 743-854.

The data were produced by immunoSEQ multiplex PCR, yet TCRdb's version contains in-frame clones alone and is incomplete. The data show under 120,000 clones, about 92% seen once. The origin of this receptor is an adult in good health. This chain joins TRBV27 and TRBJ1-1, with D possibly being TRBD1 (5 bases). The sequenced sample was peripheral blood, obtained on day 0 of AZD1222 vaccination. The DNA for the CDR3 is TGTGCCAGCAGCCCTCTCGGGGCCGGGGACACTGAAGCTTTCTTT. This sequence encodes CASSPLGAGDTEAFF.